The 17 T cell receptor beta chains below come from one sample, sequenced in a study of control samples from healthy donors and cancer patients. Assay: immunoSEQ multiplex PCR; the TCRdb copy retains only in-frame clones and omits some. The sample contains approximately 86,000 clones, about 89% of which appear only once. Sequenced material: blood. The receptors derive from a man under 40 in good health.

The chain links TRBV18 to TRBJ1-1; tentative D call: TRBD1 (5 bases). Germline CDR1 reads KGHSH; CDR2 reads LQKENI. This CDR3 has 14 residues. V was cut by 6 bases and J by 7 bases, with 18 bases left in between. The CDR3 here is CASSPTWGLGEAFF. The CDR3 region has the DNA TGTGCCAGCTCGCCTACGTGGGGGTTGGGTGAAGCTTTCTTT.

CDR3 protein: CASTPRGQRLNYGYTF. CDR3 coding DNA: TGTGCCAGCACTCCCCGGGGGCAGAGACTTAACTATGGCTACACCTTC. This sequence joins TRBV27 and TRBJ1-2; D perhaps matches TRBD1 (6 bases). There are 16 residues in the CDR3. V lost 7 bases, J lost 1 base, and 19 bases lay in between. Germline CDR1 reads MNHEY; CDR2 reads SMNVEV (reference sequence).

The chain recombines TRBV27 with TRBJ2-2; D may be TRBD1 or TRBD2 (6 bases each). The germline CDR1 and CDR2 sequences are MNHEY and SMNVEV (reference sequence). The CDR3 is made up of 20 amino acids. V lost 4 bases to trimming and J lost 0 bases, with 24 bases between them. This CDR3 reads CASSSLSAGQLPSNTGELFF. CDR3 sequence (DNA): TGTGCCAGCAGTTCACTATCCGCGGGACAACTTCCCTCGAACACCGGGGAGCTGTTTTTT.

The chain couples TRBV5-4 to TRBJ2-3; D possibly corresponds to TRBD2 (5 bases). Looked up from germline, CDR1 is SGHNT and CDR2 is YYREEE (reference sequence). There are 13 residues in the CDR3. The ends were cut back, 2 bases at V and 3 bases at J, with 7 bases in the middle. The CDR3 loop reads CASSFPGTDTQYF. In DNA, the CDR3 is TGTGCCAGCAGCTTTCCGGGGACAGATACGCAGTATTTT.

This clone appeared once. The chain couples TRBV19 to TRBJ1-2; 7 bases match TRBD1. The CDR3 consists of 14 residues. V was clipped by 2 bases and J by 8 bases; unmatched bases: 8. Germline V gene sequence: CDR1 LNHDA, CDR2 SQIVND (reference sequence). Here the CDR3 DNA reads TGTGCCAGTAGTATATTGAGGGGGACAGCCGGCTACACCTTC. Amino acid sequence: CASSILRGTAGYTF.

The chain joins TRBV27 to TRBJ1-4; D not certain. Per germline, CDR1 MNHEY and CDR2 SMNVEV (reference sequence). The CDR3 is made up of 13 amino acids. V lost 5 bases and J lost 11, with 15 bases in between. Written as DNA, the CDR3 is TGTGCCAGCAGTCCCTATTCCGGTACTAAACTGTTTTTT. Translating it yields CASSPYSGTKLFF.

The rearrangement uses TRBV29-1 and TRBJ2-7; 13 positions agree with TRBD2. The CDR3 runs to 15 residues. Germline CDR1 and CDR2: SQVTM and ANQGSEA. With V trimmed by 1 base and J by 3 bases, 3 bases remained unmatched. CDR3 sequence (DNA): TGCAGCGTTGAAGGGACTAGCGGGGGATACTACGAGCAGTACTTC. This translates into CSVEGTSGGYYEQYF.

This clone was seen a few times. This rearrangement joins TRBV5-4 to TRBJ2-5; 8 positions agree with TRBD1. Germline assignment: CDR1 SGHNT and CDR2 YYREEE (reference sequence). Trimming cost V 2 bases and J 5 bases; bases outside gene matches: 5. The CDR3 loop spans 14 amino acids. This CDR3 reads CASSFQGAEETQYF. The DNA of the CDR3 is TGTGCCAGCAGCTTCCAGGGGGCCGAGGAGACCCAGTACTTC.

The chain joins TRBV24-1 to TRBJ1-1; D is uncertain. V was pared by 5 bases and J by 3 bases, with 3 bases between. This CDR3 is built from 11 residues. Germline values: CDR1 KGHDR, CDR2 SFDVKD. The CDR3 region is CATSADTEAFF. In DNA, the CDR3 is TGTGCCACCAGTGCGGACACTGAAGCTTTCTTT.

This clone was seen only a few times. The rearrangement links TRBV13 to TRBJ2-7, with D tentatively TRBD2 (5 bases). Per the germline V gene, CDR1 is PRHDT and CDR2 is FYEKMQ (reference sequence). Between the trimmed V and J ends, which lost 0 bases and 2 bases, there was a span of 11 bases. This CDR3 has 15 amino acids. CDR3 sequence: CASSLGRDRAYEQYV. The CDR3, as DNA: TGTGCCAGCAGCTTAGGTCGGGATCGGGCCTACGAGCAGTACGTC.

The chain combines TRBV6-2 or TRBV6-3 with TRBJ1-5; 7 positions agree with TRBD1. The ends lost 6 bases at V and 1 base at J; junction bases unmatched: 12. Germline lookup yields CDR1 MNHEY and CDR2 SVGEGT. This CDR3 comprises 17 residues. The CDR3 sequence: CASSSLLQGKSNQPQHF. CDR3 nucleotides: TGTGCCAGCAGCTCCCTGCTACAGGGGAAGAGCAATCAGCCCCAGCATTTT.

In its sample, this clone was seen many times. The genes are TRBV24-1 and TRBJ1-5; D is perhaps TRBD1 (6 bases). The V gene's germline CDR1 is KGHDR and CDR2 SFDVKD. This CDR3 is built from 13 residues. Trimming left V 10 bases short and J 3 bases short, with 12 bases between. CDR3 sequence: CATGGQDNQPQHF. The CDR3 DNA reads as TGTGCCACTGGGGGCCAGGACAATCAGCCCCAGCATTTT.

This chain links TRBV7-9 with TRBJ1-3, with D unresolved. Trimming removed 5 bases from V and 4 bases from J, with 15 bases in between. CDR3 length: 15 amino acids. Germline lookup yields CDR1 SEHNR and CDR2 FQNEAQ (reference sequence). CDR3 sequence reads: CASSPRPEGGNTIYF. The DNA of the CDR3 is TGTGCCAGCAGCCCTAGACCGGAGGGCGGAAACACCATATATTTT.

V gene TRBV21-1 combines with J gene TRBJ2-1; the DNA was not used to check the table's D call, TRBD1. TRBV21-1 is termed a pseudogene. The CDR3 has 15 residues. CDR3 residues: CATRRDRGIYNEQFF. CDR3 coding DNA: TGTGCCACCAGGAGAGACAGGGGGATCTACAATGAGCAGTTCTTC.

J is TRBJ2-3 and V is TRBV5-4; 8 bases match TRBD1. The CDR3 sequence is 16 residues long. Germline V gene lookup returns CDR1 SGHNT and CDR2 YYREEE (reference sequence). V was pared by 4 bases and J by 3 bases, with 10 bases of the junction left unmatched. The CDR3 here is CASSAPGGLGTDTQYF. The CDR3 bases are TGTGCCAGCAGCGCCCCAGGGGGCCTAGGAACAGATACGCAGTATTTT.

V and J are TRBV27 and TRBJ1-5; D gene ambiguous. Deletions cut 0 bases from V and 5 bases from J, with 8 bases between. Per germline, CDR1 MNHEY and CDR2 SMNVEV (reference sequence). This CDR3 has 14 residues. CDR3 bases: TGTGCCAGCAGTTTATCGTACAGCTATCAGCCCCAGCATTTT. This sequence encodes CASSLSYSYQPQHF.

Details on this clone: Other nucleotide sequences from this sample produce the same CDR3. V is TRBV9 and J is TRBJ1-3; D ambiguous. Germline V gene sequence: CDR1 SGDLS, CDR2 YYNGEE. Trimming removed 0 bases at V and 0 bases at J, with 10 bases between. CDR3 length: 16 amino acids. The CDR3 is CASSVAAGRSGNTIYF. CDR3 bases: TGTGCCAGCAGCGTAGCTGCGGGCCGCTCTGGAAACACCATATATTTT. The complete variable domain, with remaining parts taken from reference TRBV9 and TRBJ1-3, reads DSGVTQTPKHLITATGQRVTLRCSPRSGDLSVYWYQQSLDQGLQFLIQYYNGEERAKGNILERFSAQQFPDLHSELNLSSLELGDSALYFCASSVAAGRSGNTIYFGEGSWLTVV.